A single sample gave rise to the 21 T cell receptor beta chains below, sequenced in a study of neoadjuvant anti-PD-1 for oral cavity cancer. Method: immunoSEQ multiplex PCR; TCRdb's copy keeps in-frame clones and lacks some. This table holds about 14,000 clones, roughly 70% found once. The sequencing used PBMCs, collected before nivolumab (anti-PD-1) treatment. These receptors all come from a person aged 35-79 years with oral cavity squamous cell carcinoma.

The chain couples TRBV9 to TRBJ1-6; D remains ambiguous. V gave up 1 base and J gave up 6 bases, with 8 bases separating them. Germline V lookup: CDR1 SGDLS, CDR2 YYNGEE. The CDR3 has 14 residues. The CDR3: CASSVSSGNSPLHF. As DNA, the CDR3 is TGTGCCAGCAGCGTATCCAGTGGTAATTCACCCCTCCACTTT.

A few counts support this clone. The chain uses TRBV6-1 and TRBJ1-5; D perhaps matches TRBD1 (5 bases). From germline, CDR1 is MNHNS and CDR2 SASEGT. V was pared by 2 bases and J by 1 base, with 12 bases between. The CDR3 sequence is 16 residues long. CDR3 protein: CASSEWGEISNQPQHF. The CDR3 region has the DNA TGTGCCAGCAGTGAATGGGGGGAAATAAGCAATCAGCCCCAGCATTTT.

This chain joins TRBV11-2 and TRBJ1-2; a possible D gene is TRBD1 (5 bases). The CDR3 sequence is 13 residues long. CDR1 is SGHAT, CDR2 FQNNGV, per germline. Between the trimmed V and J ends, which lost 4 bases and 2 bases, there was a span of 8 bases. In nucleotides, the CDR3 is TGTGCCAGCAGCTCGGGACCGAACTATGGCTACACCTTC. Amino acid sequence: CASSSGPNYGYTF.

The J gene is TRBJ1-1, the V gene TRBV9; the D gene is possibly TRBD1 (6 bases). Germline V gene lookup returns CDR1 SGDLS and CDR2 YYNGEE. Deletions cut 3 bases from V and 2 bases from J, with 11 bases between. The CDR3 runs to 14 residues. CDR3 DNA sequence: TGTGCCAGCAGCGCGGGACACCTAAACACTGAAGCTTTCTTT. Translated: CASSAGHLNTEAFF.

The chain carries TRBV30 and TRBJ2-5; D unresolved. V lost 4 bases to trimming and J lost 5 bases, with 14 bases between them. The germline gives CDR1 GTSNPN, CDR2 SVGIG (reference sequence). The CDR3 is 13 residues long. The CDR3 is CAWKELAVETQYF. CDR3 nucleotides: TGTGCCTGGAAAGAATTAGCTGTGGAGACCCAGTACTTC.

V usage is TRBV5-1 and J usage is TRBJ1-6; 9 nucleotides match TRBD1. V gave up 6 bases and J gave up 0 bases; unmatched junction bases: 16. The CDR3 is 20 residues long. The germline V gene encodes CDR1 SGHRS and CDR2 YFSETQ. The CDR3 spells CASTEKEGQGPHSYNSPLHF. CDR3 nucleotides: TGCGCCAGCACCGAAAAGGAGGGACAGGGTCCCCACTCCTATAATTCACCCCTCCACTTT.

This clone was counted a few times. V gene TRBV5-1 combines with J gene TRBJ1-3, with D possibly being TRBD1 (6 bases). The germline V and J ends were trimmed by 0 bases and 1 base, with 8 bases remaining between them. The CDR3 consists of 15 residues. Germline-derived CDR1 and CDR2 are SGHRS and YFSETQ. In nucleotides, the CDR3 is TGCGCCAGCAGCTTGGTGGGGACATCTGGAAACACCATATATTTT. Translated: CASSLVGTSGNTIYF.

V usage is TRBV4-1 and J usage is TRBJ1-5; D is uncertain. This CDR3 region has 15 residues. Germline V gives CDR1 MGHRA, CDR2 YSYEKL. Trimming pared 4 bases from V and 3 bases from J, leaving 13 bases between. The CDR3 loop reads CASSPQWGPNQPQHF. CDR3 coding DNA: TGCGCCAGCAGCCCCCAGTGGGGTCCCAATCAGCCCCAGCATTTT.

The table lists this clone with a count of one. The V gene is TRBV7-9, the J gene TRBJ1-6, with 8 bases lining up with TRBD1. Germline V gene data show CDR1 as SEHNR and CDR2 as FQNEAQ (reference sequence). This CDR3 contains 14 residues. J lost 7 bases, V lost 6 bases, and 5 bases had no gene match. The CDR3: CASSPDRENSPLHF. Written as DNA, the CDR3 is TGTGCCAGCAGTCCGGACAGGGAGAATTCACCCCTCCACTTT. Drawing the rest from reference TRBV7-9 and TRBJ1-6, the complete variable domain is DTGVSQNPRHKITKRGQNVTFRCDPISEHNRLYWYRQTLGQGPEFLTYFQNEAQLEKSRLLSDRFSAERPKGSFSTLEIQRTEQGDSAMYLCASSPDRENSPLHFGNGTRLTVT.

This chain links TRBV7-2 with TRBJ1-3; D not certain. The CDR3 loop spans 15 amino acids. Germline-derived CDR1 and CDR2 are SGHTA and FQGNSA. Trimming pared 5 bases from V and 2 bases from J, leaving 13 bases between. The CDR3 here is CASSRTAQTGNTIYF. The CDR3 nucleotides are TGTGCCAGCAGCCGGACTGCTCAGACTGGAAACACCATATATTTT.

This chain links TRBV25-1 with TRBJ1-1; unclear D gene. V was clipped by 1 base and J by 4 bases, with 10 bases between them. The CDR3 loop spans 14 amino acids. CDR1 and CDR2 (germline): MGHDK, SYGVNS. The CDR3: CASSEWRDSTEAFF. The CDR3, as DNA: TGTGCCAGCAGTGAATGGAGGGATAGCACTGAAGCTTTCTTT.

This clone was found once. V is TRBV6-6 and J is TRBJ2-1, with 9 positions matching TRBD1. The CDR3 length is 12 residues. The ends lost 5 bases at V and 15 bases at J; junction bases unmatched: 8. The germline CDR1 and CDR2 sequences are MNHNY and SVGAGI (reference sequence). The CDR3 region is CASSQDRGGAFF. DNA of the CDR3: TGTGCCAGCAGTCAGGACAGGGGCGGGGCGTTCTTC.

This clone was detected a few times. The chain combines TRBV10-3 with TRBJ1-2; D uncertain. V lost 2 bases, J lost 9 bases, and 19 bases lay in between. The V gene's germline CDR1 is ENHRY and CDR2 SYGVKD. This CDR3 comprises 15 residues. CDR3 nucleotide sequence: TGTGCCATCAGTGAGCGGGCAGGTGAACTATGGAGCTACACCTTC. It is translated as CAISERAGELWSYTF.

The chain has TRBV30 and TRBJ2-1; D is perhaps TRBD2 (6 bases). Germline CDR1 and CDR2: GTSNPN and SVGIG (reference sequence). Trimming removed 5 bases from V and 1 base from J, with 9 bases in between. This CDR3 has 13 amino acids. The CDR3 reads CAWAAGSYNEQFF. The DNA for the CDR3 is TGTGCCTGGGCCGCGGGGTCCTACAATGAGCAGTTCTTC.

This chain connects TRBV19 to TRBJ2-1, with D tentatively TRBD1 (6 bases). V was pared by 11 bases and J by 2 bases, with 16 bases between. CDR3 size: 14 residues. Germline V gives CDR1 LNHDA, CDR2 SQIVND (reference sequence). CDR3 amino acids: CAVYEGGPYNEQFF. The CDR3 nucleotides read TGTGCCGTTTATGAAGGGGGTCCCTACAATGAGCAGTTCTTC.

This chain connects TRBV19 to TRBJ2-6; TRBD1 matches 9 bases. The V segment lost 7 bases and the J segment 0 bases; nucleotides outside the gene matches: 7. Germline V gene sequence: CDR1 LNHDA, CDR2 SQIVND (reference sequence). The CDR3 covers 17 residues. CDR3 sequence reads: CASTRGTGNSGANVLTF. The CDR3 DNA is TGTGCCAGTACCCGTGGGACAGGGAACTCTGGGGCCAACGTCCTGACTTTC.

A single count supports this clone. The CDR3 DNA follows: TGCGCCAGCAGCTTGCCGGACACGATTAATGAAAAACTGTTTTTT. This translates into CASSLPDTINEKLFF. The V gene is TRBV5-1, the J gene TRBJ1-4, with D perhaps TRBD1 (5 bases). The CDR3 has 15 amino acids. V was pared by 1 base and J by 4 bases, with 11 bases between. Germline lookup yields CDR1 SGHRS and CDR2 YFSETQ.

The V gene is TRBV15, the J gene TRBJ2-5, with a possible D match to TRBD1 (5 bases). CDR3 length equals 15 residues. The V end lost 4 bases, the J end lost 3 bases, and 15 bases lay between the germline ends. Germline assignment: CDR1 LNHNV and CDR2 YYDKDF (reference sequence). The CDR3 sequence is CATSKHTGHEETQYF. The CDR3 DNA follows: TGTGCCACCAGCAAACATACAGGCCACGAAGAGACCCAGTACTTC.

The J gene is TRBJ2-1, the V gene TRBV27; 12 bases are shared with TRBD2. The CDR3 is 20 residues long. V gave up 9 bases and J gave up 0 bases; unmatched junction bases: 18. The germline CDR1 and CDR2 sequences are MNHEY and SMNVEV (reference sequence). CDR3 protein: CASSTPSGTSGYSSYNEQFF. CDR3 DNA sequence: TGTGCCAGTTCCACCCCATCCGGGACTAGCGGGTATAGCTCCTACAATGAGCAGTTCTTC.

This clone was recorded once. This rearrangement joins TRBV28 to TRBJ2-7, with unresolved D. CDR3 size: 15 residues. Germline V gene sequence: CDR1 MDHEN, CDR2 SYDVKM. Trimming shortened V by 1 base and J by 1 base, and 11 bases separated the two germline ends. The CDR3: CASSLSHSSSYEQYF. The CDR3 nucleotides read TGTGCCAGCAGTTTATCCCATAGCTCGTCCTACGAGCAGTACTTC.

This rearrangement joins TRBV9 to TRBJ2-2, with a weak D call TRBD1 (6 bases). Trimming pared 4 bases from V and 1 base from J, leaving 14 bases between. The CDR3 is 16 residues long. Germline V CDR1 and CDR2: SGDLS, YYNGEE. Here the CDR3 reads CASSLRDTRNTGELFF. Here the CDR3 DNA reads TGTGCCAGCAGCCTAAGGGACACCAGGAACACCGGGGAGCTGTTTTTT.